The source of this TCR beta chain is a study of shared clonotypes between healthy human individuals. Deep was the level at which the assay was run. Assay used: immunoSEQ multiplex PCR; TCRdb lists only in-frame clones, some missing. The sample includes 2 million to 2.5 million clones, more than 90% of them seen just once. General study findings and limits: Estimated richness values were generally larger in naive subsets than in memory subsets. Clonotypes shared by all four sorted-subset donors had higher generation probabilities than non-shared clonotypes.

Details on this clone: Its cognate antigen is unknown. One end of the junction is discordant with germline, which a read error may explain.

Germline-derived CDR1 and CDR2 are SSHAT and FNYEAQ (reference sequence). The length of the CDR3 is 13 residues. The sequence came from a man aged 18 to 30 in good health. The sequencing input was naive CD4+ T cells sorted from blood. Subset noted: CD45RA+ positively selected. The rearrangement uses TRBV7-7 and TRBJ1-1; D call uncertain. In nucleotides, the CDR3 is TGTGCTAGCAGCTTAGTTTTAGACACTGAAGCTTTCTTT. Protein sequence: CASSLVLDTEAFF.